These 21 T cell receptor beta chains originate from one sample sequenced in a study of T cells in Graves' hyperthyroidism and ophthalmopathy (dated by TCRdb to the late 2010s). The library was built by means of multiplex PCR. The sequencer listed for this sample is Illumina HiSeq 2000. The TCR beta CDR3 regions were amplified from the RNA transcripts. The TCR CDR3 was subjected to a first round of RT-PCR using the HTBI primer set and the Qiagen OneStep RT-PCR kit. TCRdb reworked the public reads: Q25 trimming with fastp, MiXCR clone assembly, productive beta chains retained. Every distinct CDR3 protein forms one entry, paired with its most common genes and DNA. The sample table shows hundreds of thousands of distinct CDR3 sequences, and 15% to 20% are seen once. The ten largest clones capture roughly 47% of the sample. Sample: blood. The receptor source for this set is a man between 35 and 55 years old with Graves' ophthalmopathy.

This chain connects TRBV9 to TRBJ2-5; the D gene is possibly TRBD2 (5 bases). The CDR3 length is 15 residues. CDR1 and CDR2 from the germline V gene are SGDLS and YYNGEE. The V end was cut by 0 bases, the J end by 5 bases, with 14 bases between. CDR3 in DNA: TGTGCCAGCAGCGTAGCAGGAGTTCGAGGGGAGACCCAGTACTTC. The encoded protein is CASSVAGVRGETQYF.

Concerning this clonotype: A much more abundant neighbour one base away suggests this may be a read error. This rearrangement joins TRBV2 to TRBJ2-4; 9 bases map to TRBD2. The CDR3 is 18 amino acids. With 6 bases clipped from V and 1 base from J, the junction kept 13 bases outside the gene matches. Germline V gives CDR1 SNHLY, CDR2 FYNNEI. CDR3 in DNA: TGTGCCAGCAGGAATTCGATAGGGCTAGCGGGGGCCAAAAACATTCAGTACTTC. Its protein is CASRNSIGLAGAKNIQYF.

This clonotype was picked up a small number of times. V gene TRBV6-2 or TRBV6-3 combines with J gene TRBJ2-1; 7 bases are shared with TRBD2. V shed 0 bases, J shed 6 bases, and the junction held 8 bases outside the gene matches. The CDR3 consists of 16 residues. CDR1 and CDR2 (germline): MNHEY, SVGEGT. The CDR3 spells CASSYSTRWGGNEQFF. CDR3 DNA sequence: TGTGCCAGCAGTTACTCGACCAGGTGGGGGGGCAATGAGCAGTTCTTC.

This clonotype was recorded a few times. The chain combines TRBV24-1 with TRBJ2-3, with a tentative D call TRBD1 (5 bases). Germline V gene sequence: CDR1 KGHDR, CDR2 SFDVKD. This CDR3 is built from 13 residues. V was clipped by 2 bases and J by 8 bases, with 10 bases between them. DNA of the CDR3: TGTGCCACCAGTGATTCCAGGGTGGGTACGCAGTATTTT. It is translated as CATSDSRVGTQYF.

V and J are TRBV6-5 and TRBJ2-2, with a possible D match to TRBD1 (5 bases). From germline, CDR1 is MNHEY and CDR2 SVGAGI. V dropped 2 bases and J dropped 4 bases, with 11 bases sitting between them. The CDR3 runs to 15 residues. The CDR3 loop reads CASSYADTITGELFF. The CDR3 DNA reads TGTGCCAGCAGTTACGCGGACACTATCACCGGGGAGCTGTTTTTT.

CDR3 nucleotide sequence: TGTGCCAGCAGTATTTCCGGGACCTATAACTATGGCTACACCTTC. This sequence encodes CASSISGTYNYGYTF. The chain employs TRBV27 and TRBJ1-2; tentative D call: TRBD1 (5 bases). The CDR3 consists of 15 residues. V was pared by 5 bases and J by 1 base, with 14 bases between. CDR1 and CDR2 from the germline V gene are MNHEY and SMNVEV (reference sequence).

The J gene is TRBJ2-5, the V gene TRBV9, with D unresolved. CDR1 and CDR2 (germline): SGDLS, YYNGEE. V was shortened by 4 bases and J by 0 bases, with 16 bases between the two germline ends. CDR3 size: 16 residues. CDR3 region: CASSSRPRHDQETQYF. The CDR3 DNA follows: TGTGCCAGCAGCTCCCGTCCCAGACACGACCAAGAGACCCAGTACTTC.

The gene calls are TRBV20-1 and TRBJ1-1; the D is unclear. Trimming removed 1 base at V and 3 bases at J, with 15 bases between. The CDR3 is 15 residues long. Germline lookup yields CDR1 DFQATT and CDR2 SNEGSKA (reference sequence). The CDR3 bases are TGCAGTGCTAGAGGTTTTGTCGGGAGGGACACTGAAGCTTTCTTT. It translates to CSARGFVGRDTEAFF.

This clonotype came up many times. The CDR3 bases are TGTGCCAGCAGTCCTCAGGGGGCCCCCCAAGAGACCCAGTACTTC. It specifies CASSPQGAPQETQYF. This chain connects TRBV2 to TRBJ2-5, with 8 bases fitting TRBD1. V lost 5 bases to trimming and J lost 1 base; unmatched junction nucleotides: 6. Germline V gene lookup returns CDR1 SNHLY and CDR2 FYNNEI. CDR3 length: 15 amino acids.

CDR3: CATSEGDTQYF. The CDR3 DNA reads as TGTGCCACCAGTGAGGGAGATACGCAGTATTTT. The chain couples TRBV24-1 to TRBJ2-3; D ambiguous. Germline CDR1 reads KGHDR; CDR2 reads SFDVKD. Trimming stripped 4 bases from V and 5 bases from J, with 3 bases between. This CDR3 comprises 11 residues.

This chain joins TRBV2 and TRBJ1-5; D is undetermined. With 8 bases removed from V and 0 bases from J, the gap between germline ends came to 11 bases. Germline CDR1 SNHLY, CDR2 FYNNEI. The CDR3 sequence is 14 residues long. The CDR3 region is CASGRLYSNQPQHF. CDR3 DNA: TGTGCCAGCGGCAGGTTATATAGCAATCAGCCCCAGCATTTT.

The rearrangement links TRBV6-2 or TRBV6-3 to TRBJ2-1; D gene unclear. Germline values: CDR1 MNHEY, CDR2 SVGEGT. The CDR3 extends over 16 amino acids. V lost 0 bases and J lost 4, with 13 bases in between. CDR3 amino acids: CASSYSRQTGYNEQFF. CDR3 nucleotide sequence: TGTGCCAGCAGTTACTCCCGTCAGACGGGTTACAATGAGCAGTTCTTC.

This clonotype was detected a few times. A much bigger clone sits one base away, suggesting this may be a read error. The chain is built from TRBV30 and TRBJ1-1, with TRBD1 matching over 8 bases. CDR1 and CDR2 from the germline V gene are GTSNPN and SVGIG (reference sequence). The CDR3 spans 17 residues. The CDR3 sequence: CAWSVGQALLRNTEALF. The CDR3 nucleotides read TGTGCCTGGAGTGTGGGACAGGCACTGTTGAGGAACACTGAAGCTCTCTTT.

This clonotype was recorded a few times. The chain is built from TRBV5-1 and TRBJ2-2; TRBD1 matches at 7 bases. The CDR3 runs 16 residues. V shed 4 bases and J 0 bases; nucleotides not matched to a gene: 6. CDR1 is SGHRS, CDR2 YFSETQ, per germline. CDR3 residues: CASSPPGQANTGELFF. DNA for the CDR3: TGCGCCAGCAGCCCTCCCGGACAGGCGAACACCGGGGAGCTGTTTTTT. Full variable domain (outside the CDR3, taken from reference TRBV5-1 and TRBJ2-2): KAGVTQTPRYLIKTRGQQVTLSCSPISGHRSVSWYQQTPGQGLQFLFEYFSETQRNKGNFPGRFSGRQFSNSRSEMNVSTLELGDSALYLCASSPPGQANTGELFFGEGSRLTVL.

CDR3 loop: CSARGAGGGQPQHF. CDR3 coding DNA: TGCAGTGCTAGAGGCGCAGGGGGAGGTCAGCCCCAGCATTTT. This chain links TRBV20-1 with TRBJ1-5; 7 nucleotides align to TRBD1. The germline CDR1 and CDR2 sequences are DFQATT and SNEGSKA (reference sequence). Germline trimming cut 1 base from V and 6 bases from J; bases unmatched to any gene: 6. This CDR3 contains 14 residues.

This clonotype came up many times. The chain carries TRBV20-1 and TRBJ2-1, with 7 bases that match TRBD2. CDR1 and CDR2 (germline): DFQATT, SNEGSKA (reference sequence). The CDR3 contains 13 residues. The trim removed 3 bases at V and 10 bases at J, leaving 9 bases unmatched. CDR3 region: CSARAGRAWEQFF. The CDR3 DNA is TGCAGTGCTAGGGCGGGGAGGGCGTGGGAGCAGTTCTTC.

A single count supports this clonotype. The rearrangement links TRBV29-1 to TRBJ2-7, with TRBD2 as a possible D gene (6 bases). Trimming pared 2 bases from V and 1 base from J, leaving 15 bases between. The V gene's germline CDR1 is SQVTM and CDR2 ANQGSEA. The CDR3 runs to 15 residues. CDR3 in DNA: TGCAGCGTTGAAACGGGGGAGCTAGAATCCTACGAGCAGTACTTC. Its translation is CSVETGELESYEQYF.

This clonotype was counted at least ten times. The J gene is TRBJ2-1, the V gene TRBV11-2, with no clear D. Between the trimmed V and J ends, which lost 1 base and 4 bases, there was a span of 8 bases. The CDR3 contains 14 residues. From germline, CDR1 is SGHAT and CDR2 FQNNGV. The CDR3 bases are TGTGCCAGCAGCTTAGCCTTGGGGTACAATGAGCAGTTCTTC. It translates to CASSLALGYNEQFF.

On this clonotype: Being one base from a much bigger clone, this may be a read error. The chain joins TRBV6-2 or TRBV6-3 to TRBJ2-3; D is possibly TRBD1 (6 bases). The DNA end lines up better with TRBJ1-5; the J call may be wrong. The germline V gene encodes CDR1 MNHEY and CDR2 SVGEGT. The CDR3 has 13 residues. The DNA for the CDR3 is TGTGCCAGCAGTGCGACAGGAGGCGATACGCAGCATTTT. Translating gives CASSATGGDTQHF.

The chain joins TRBV7-9 to TRBJ1-6, with D uncertain. Germline assignment: CDR1 SEHNR and CDR2 FQNEAQ (reference sequence). V was trimmed by 0 bases and J by 7 bases, leaving 10 bases between them. The CDR3 is made up of 15 amino acids. CDR3 loop: CASSLALQYNSPLHF. The CDR3 DNA reads TGTGCCAGCAGCTTAGCGCTACAGTACAATTCACCCCTCCACTTT.

This rearrangement joins TRBV7-2 to TRBJ2-2, with D tentatively TRBD2 (7 bases). V was cut by 1 base and J by 7 bases, with 19 bases left in between. The CDR3 totals 17 residues. Germline loops: CDR1 SGHTA, CDR2 FQGNSA. The CDR3 DNA follows: TGTGCCAGCAGCTTAGGGTCGGGACTACGAGGGGGCGGGGAGCTGTTTTTT. Translated, it gives CASSLGSGLRGGGELFF.